One and the same sample provided the 23 T cell receptor beta chains below, sequenced in a study of blood T cell repertoires in COVID-19. Produced via immunoSEQ multiplex PCR; TCRdb's table is partial and in-frame only. The data show 150,000 to 200,000 clones, 70% to 90% seen once. Sequencing was carried out using peripheral blood. These receptors all stem from a woman older than 75 with acute or convalescent COVID-19.

The chain couples TRBV2 to TRBJ1-1, with D perhaps matching TRBD1 (6 bases). The germline V gene has CDR1 SNHLY and CDR2 FYNNEI. V was cut by 11 bases and J by 6 bases, with 19 bases left in between. This CDR3 has 13 amino acids. CDR3 loop: CAGKRGGDPEAFF. The DNA of the CDR3 is TGTGCCGGGAAGCGAGGGGGGGACCCTGAAGCTTTCTTT.

The V call is TRBV5-1, the J call TRBJ1-1; a possible D gene is TRBD1 (5 bases). V was shortened by 1 base and J by 4 bases, with 14 bases between the two germline ends. The CDR3 is 15 amino acids. Per germline, CDR1 SGHRS and CDR2 YFSETQ. The CDR3 DNA follows: TGCGCCAGCAGCTTGAGTCAGGGCCGAGGCACTGAAGCTTTCTTT. It encodes CASSLSQGRGTEAFF.

The chain recombines TRBV4-3 with TRBJ1-1; D ambiguous. Per germline, CDR1 LGHNA and CDR2 YSLEER. The CDR3 consists of 14 residues. V lost 0 bases to trimming and J lost 1 base, with 6 bases between them. CDR3 DNA sequence: TGCGCCAGCAGCCAAGATCGCAGGAACACTGAAGCTTTCTTT. Its translation: CASSQDRRNTEAFF.

V and J are TRBV4-3 and TRBJ2-2; tentative D call: TRBD2 (6 bases). Between the trimmed V and J ends, which lost 1 base and 3 bases, there was a span of 12 bases. Germline V gene data show CDR1 as LGHNA and CDR2 as YSLEER. This CDR3 is built from 16 residues. In DNA form, the CDR3 reads TGCGCCAGCAGCCAAGTCGGAGGGGTAGACACCGGGGAGCTGTTTTTT. Amino acids: CASSQVGGVDTGELFF.

The CDR3 bases are TGTGCCAGCAGCTTACACACGCAAGAGACCCAGTACTTC. Protein product: CASSLHTQETQYF. The chain recombines TRBV11-1 with TRBJ2-5; D uncertain. V was cut by 2 bases and J by 2 bases, with 6 bases left in between. The CDR3 is made up of 13 amino acids. Germline loops: CDR1 SGHAT, CDR2 FQDESV (reference sequence).

V and J are TRBV11-2 and TRBJ1-2, with D perhaps matching TRBD1 (5 bases). The V and J ends lost 2 bases and 4 bases respectively, with 11 bases between them. The germline CDR1 and CDR2 sequences are SGHAT and FQNNGV. This CDR3 contains 14 residues. CDR3 coding DNA: TGTGCCAGCAGCTTAACAGGAATCGGCTATGGCTACACCTTC. Its protein product is CASSLTGIGYGYTF.

The CDR3 spells CASSLSRLRNTEAFF. The CDR3 DNA is TGTGCCAGCAGTTTGTCCAGACTACGGAACACTGAAGCTTTCTTT. The gene calls are TRBV6-2 or TRBV6-3 and TRBJ1-1, with D unresolved. V was clipped by 4 bases and J by 1 base, with 13 bases between them. The germline gives CDR1 MNHEY, CDR2 SVGEGT. This CDR3 is built from 15 residues.

V is TRBV28 and J is TRBJ1-1; D is unresolved. This CDR3 comprises 14 residues. From germline, CDR1 is MDHEN and CDR2 SYDVKM. Trimming stripped 3 bases from V and 6 bases from J, with 14 bases between. This chain's CDR3 is CASSFRGDVSEAFF. In nucleotides, the CDR3 is TGTGCCAGCAGTTTCCGCGGTGACGTTTCTGAAGCTTTCTTT.

V gene TRBV18 combines with J gene TRBJ1-2; 7 bases match TRBD1. V lost 2 bases, J lost 8 bases, and 11 bases stayed unmatched. This CDR3 region has 15 residues. CDR1 and CDR2 (germline): KGHSH, LQKENI. CDR3 sequence reads: CASSPKEGAWYGYTF. As DNA, the CDR3 is TGTGCCAGCTCACCAAAAGAGGGGGCTTGGTACGGCTACACCTTC.

The V gene is TRBV7-8, the J gene TRBJ2-7; possibly TRBD2 for D (6 bases). V was trimmed by 1 base and J by 4 bases, leaving 26 bases between them. The germline CDR1 and CDR2 sequences are SGHVS and FQNEAQ. The CDR3 length is 19 residues. The CDR3 region has the DNA TGTGCCAGCAGCTTAGGGGCGGGGTGGGGACCCGGATCCCTTTACGAGCAGTACTTC. Protein product: CASSLGAGWGPGSLYEQYF.

The V gene is TRBV7-2, the J gene TRBJ1-5; tentatively, D is TRBD1 (5 bases). The germline V gene encodes CDR1 SGHTA and CDR2 FQGNSA. The CDR3 contains 16 residues. V shed 1 base and J shed 9 bases, with 19 bases lying between them. In DNA form, the CDR3 reads TGTGCCAGCAGCTTAGGGGGCACAGGCCCTCAGGGGCCCCAGCATTTT. It translates to CASSLGGTGPQGPQHF.

The V gene is TRBV5-5, the J gene TRBJ1-3; unclear D gene. CDR1 SGHKS and CDR2 YYEKEE come from the germline V gene (reference sequence). CDR3 size: 15 residues. V was shortened by 0 bases and J by 0 bases, with 7 bases between the two germline ends. CDR3 in amino acids: CASSLGPYSGNTIYF. In nucleotides, the CDR3 is TGTGCCAGCAGCTTGGGTCCGTACTCTGGAAACACCATATATTTT.

The gene calls are TRBV4-1 and TRBJ2-1, with TRBD2 as a possible D gene (5 bases). CDR1 and CDR2 from the germline V gene are MGHRA and YSYEKL. The V and J ends lost 2 bases and 10 bases respectively, with 21 bases between them. The CDR3 is made up of 16 amino acids. CDR3 protein: CASSQFTQFSAGEQFF. The CDR3 nucleotides read TGCGCCAGCAGCCAATTTACCCAATTTTCGGCGGGCGAGCAGTTCTTC.

The chain carries TRBV12-3 or TRBV12-4 and TRBJ1-6, with D hard to call. Trimming left V 6 bases short and J 7 bases short, with 7 bases between. This CDR3 region has 12 residues. The chain's CDR3 is CASSYSNSPLHF. CDR3 DNA: TGTGCCAGCAGCTACAGCAATTCACCCCTCCACTTT.

V is TRBV6-5 and J is TRBJ2-1; perhaps TRBD2 as D (5 bases). The ends were cut back, 7 bases at V and 14 bases at J, with 21 bases in the middle. The germline V gene has CDR1 MNHEY and CDR2 SVGAGI. The CDR3 consists of 13 residues. The CDR3 bases are TGTGCCAGCACCCAAACCGCTAGGGAGAGGGAGTTCTTC. This sequence encodes CASTQTAREREFF.

As regards this clone: Other DNA variants within this sample encode the same CDR3. CDR3 nucleotides: TGTGCCAGCAGCCTGGGACAGCTGAATTCACCCCTCCACTTT. Translation gives CASSLGQLNSPLHF. This sequence joins TRBV11-3 and TRBJ1-6; TRBD1 aligns across 7 bases. Germline V gene data show CDR1 as SGHNT and CDR2 as YENEEA. V lost 5 bases and J lost 7; bases outside the gene matches: 5. This CDR3 is 14 amino acids long.

The V and J genes are TRBV7-2 and TRBJ2-1; unclear D gene. Per the germline V gene, CDR1 is SGHTA and CDR2 is FQGNSA. The CDR3 is 15 residues long. V lost 4 bases and J 4 bases, leaving 14 bases between the germline ends. As DNA, the CDR3 is TGTGCCAGCAGCTCCCCAGCGACCTTTTACAATGAGCAGTTCTTC. Protein: CASSSPATFYNEQFF.

This chain joins TRBV9 and TRBJ2-1, with D possibly being TRBD1 (6 bases). CDR3 length: 15 amino acids. Trimming shortened V by 0 bases and J by 3 bases, and 10 bases separated the two germline ends. Germline V gene sequence: CDR1 SGDLS, CDR2 YYNGEE. CDR3 protein: CASSVDRVGYNEQFF. The DNA of the CDR3 is TGTGCCAGCAGCGTAGACAGGGTAGGCTACAATGAGCAGTTCTTC.

This rearrangement joins TRBV7-6 to TRBJ1-1, with 8 bases aligning to TRBD1. V lost 5 bases to trimming and J lost 6 bases; unmatched junction nucleotides: 8. CDR1 is SGHVS and CDR2 is FNYEAQ in the germline V gene. This CDR3 is 14 amino acids long. The CDR3 DNA sequence: TGTGCCAGCAGCCCGGGACAGGAGGGCGCTGAAGCTTTCTTT. Its protein is CASSPGQEGAEAFF.

The chain uses TRBV18 and TRBJ1-6, with 7 positions matching TRBD1. The germline CDR1 and CDR2 sequences are KGHSH and LQKENI. The CDR3 sequence is 16 residues long. The ends lost 6 bases at V and 6 bases at J; junction bases unmatched: 11. CDR3 nucleotide sequence: TGTGCCAGCTCCAAAATAAGACAGGGAGCTAATTCACCCCTCCACTTT. As protein: CASSKIRQGANSPLHF.

CDR3 DNA sequence: TGCGCCAGCAGCTTGTGGGGAGGGGTTACGGACGAGCAGTACTTC. It yields the protein CASSLWGGVTDEQYF. The chain links TRBV5-1 to TRBJ2-7; TRBD2 matches at 7 bases. This CDR3 has 15 residues. Germline CDR1 and CDR2: SGHRS and YFSETQ. J was trimmed by 5 bases and V by 1 base; bases with no gene match: 9.

This clone was recorded only once. The J gene is TRBJ2-7, the V gene TRBV27; a weak D match, TRBD2 (6 bases). The ends were cut back, 2 bases at V and 4 bases at J, with 12 bases in the middle. CDR1 is MNHEY, CDR2 SMNVEV, per germline (reference sequence). This CDR3 region has 14 residues. CDR3 nucleotide sequence: TGTGCCAGCAGTTTAAAGTCGGCGGGGTACGAGCAGTACTTC. It codes for CASSLKSAGYEQYF.

The chain links TRBV5-1 to TRBJ1-1; tentative D call: TRBD1 (5 bases). The CDR3 is 16 amino acids. The V gene's germline CDR1 is SGHRS and CDR2 YFSETQ. The V and J ends lost 0 bases and 3 bases respectively, with 15 bases between them. CDR3 nucleotide sequence: TGCGCCAGCAGCTTGGCCTTAGGGGATGGGGACACTGAAGCTTTCTTT. Translating it yields CASSLALGDGDTEAFF.